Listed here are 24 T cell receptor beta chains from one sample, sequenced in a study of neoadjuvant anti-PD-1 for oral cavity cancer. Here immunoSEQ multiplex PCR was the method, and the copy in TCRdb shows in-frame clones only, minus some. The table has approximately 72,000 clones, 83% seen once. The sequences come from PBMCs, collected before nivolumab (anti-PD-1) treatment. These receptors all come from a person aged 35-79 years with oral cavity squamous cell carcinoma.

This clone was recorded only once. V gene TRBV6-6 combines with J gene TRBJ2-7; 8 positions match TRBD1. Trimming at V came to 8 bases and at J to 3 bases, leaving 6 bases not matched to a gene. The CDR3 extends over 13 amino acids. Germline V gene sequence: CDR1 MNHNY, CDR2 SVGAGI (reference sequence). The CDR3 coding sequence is TGTGCCAGCCGGGGCAGGGGGCTCTACGAGCAGTACTTC. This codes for CASRGRGLYEQYF.

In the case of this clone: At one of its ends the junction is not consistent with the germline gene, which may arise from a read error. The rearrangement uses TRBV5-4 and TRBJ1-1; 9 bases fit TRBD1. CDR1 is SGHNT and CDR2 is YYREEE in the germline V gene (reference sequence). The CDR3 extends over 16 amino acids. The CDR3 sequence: CASSPGTGNMKTEAFF. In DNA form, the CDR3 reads TGTGCCAGCAGCCCTGGGACAGGGAACATGAAGACTGAAGCTTTCTTT.

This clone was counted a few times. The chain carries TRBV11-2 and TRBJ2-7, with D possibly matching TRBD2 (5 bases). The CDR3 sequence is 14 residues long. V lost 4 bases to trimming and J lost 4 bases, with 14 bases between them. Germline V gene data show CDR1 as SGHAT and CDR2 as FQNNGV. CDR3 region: CASSSLERDYEQYF. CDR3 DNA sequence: TGTGCCAGCAGCTCTCTAGAACGGGATTACGAGCAGTACTTC.

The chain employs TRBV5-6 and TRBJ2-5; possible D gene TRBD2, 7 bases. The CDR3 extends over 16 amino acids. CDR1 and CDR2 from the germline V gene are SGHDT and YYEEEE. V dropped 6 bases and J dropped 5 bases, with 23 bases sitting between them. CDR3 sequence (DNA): TGTGCCAGCACCCGCGGGGGCGGGACGGGTACGGAGACCCAGTACTTC. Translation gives CASTRGGGTGTETQYF. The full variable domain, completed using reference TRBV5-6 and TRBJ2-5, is DAGVTQSPTHLIKTRGQQVTLRCSPKSGHDTVSWYQQALGQGPQFIFQYYEEEERQRGNFPDRFSGHQFPNYSSELNVNALLLGDSALYLCASTRGGGTGTETQYFGPGTRLLVL.

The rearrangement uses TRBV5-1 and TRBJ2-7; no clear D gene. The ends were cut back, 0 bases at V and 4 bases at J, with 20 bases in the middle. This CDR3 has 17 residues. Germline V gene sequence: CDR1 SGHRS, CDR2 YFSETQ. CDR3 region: CASSLVPPNQNLYEQYF. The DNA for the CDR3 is TGCGCCAGCAGCTTGGTGCCCCCCAATCAGAACCTTTACGAGCAGTACTTC.

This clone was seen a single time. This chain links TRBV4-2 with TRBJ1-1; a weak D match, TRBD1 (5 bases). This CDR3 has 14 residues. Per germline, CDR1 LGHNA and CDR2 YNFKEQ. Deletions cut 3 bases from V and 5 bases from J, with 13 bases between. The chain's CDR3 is CASSHQGKGTEAFF. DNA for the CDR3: TGTGCCAGCAGCCATCAGGGTAAGGGAACTGAAGCTTTCTTT.

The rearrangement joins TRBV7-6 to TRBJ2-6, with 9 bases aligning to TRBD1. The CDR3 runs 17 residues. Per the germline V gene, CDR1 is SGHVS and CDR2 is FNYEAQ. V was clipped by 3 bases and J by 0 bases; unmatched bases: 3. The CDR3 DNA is TGTGCCAGCAGCTTTACAGGGGGCCTCTCTGGGGCCAACGTCCTGACTTTC. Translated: CASSFTGGLSGANVLTF.

The CDR3 sequence is CASSPQGGREKLFF. The CDR3 DNA is TGTGCCAGCAGTCCTCAGGGTGGGCGAGAAAAACTGTTTTTT. J is TRBJ1-4 and V is TRBV6-6, with D possibly TRBD1 on 5 matching bases. Germline assignment: CDR1 MNHNY and CDR2 SVGAGI (reference sequence). Trimming cost V 5 bases and J 8 bases, with 15 bases left between them. This CDR3 contains 14 residues.

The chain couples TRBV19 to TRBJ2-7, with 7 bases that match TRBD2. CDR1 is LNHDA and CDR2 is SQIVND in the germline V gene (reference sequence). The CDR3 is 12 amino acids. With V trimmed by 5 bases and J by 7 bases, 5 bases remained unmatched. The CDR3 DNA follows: TGTGCCAGTAGTTTCCAGGGAGGGGAGCAGTACTTC. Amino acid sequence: CASSFQGGEQYF.

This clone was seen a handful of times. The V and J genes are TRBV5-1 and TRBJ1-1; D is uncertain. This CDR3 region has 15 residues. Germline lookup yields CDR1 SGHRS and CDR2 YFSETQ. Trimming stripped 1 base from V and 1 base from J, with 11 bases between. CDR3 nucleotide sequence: TGCGCCAGCAGCTTGTTCAGTCAGCCGAACACTGAAGCTTTCTTT. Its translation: CASSLFSQPNTEAFF.

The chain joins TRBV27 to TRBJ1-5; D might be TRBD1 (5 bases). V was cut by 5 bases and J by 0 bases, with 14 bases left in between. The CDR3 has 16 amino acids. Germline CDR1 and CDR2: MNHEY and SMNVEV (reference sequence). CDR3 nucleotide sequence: TGTGCCAGCAGTCCTGGGACCGACCCTAGCAATCAGCCCCAGCATTTT. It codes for CASSPGTDPSNQPQHF.

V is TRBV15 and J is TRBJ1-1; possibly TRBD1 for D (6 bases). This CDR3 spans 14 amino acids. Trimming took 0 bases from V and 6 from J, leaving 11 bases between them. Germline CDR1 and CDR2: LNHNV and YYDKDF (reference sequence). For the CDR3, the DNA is TGTGCCACCAGCAGAGACAGGGGATTCGCTGAAGCTTTCTTT. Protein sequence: CATSRDRGFAEAFF.

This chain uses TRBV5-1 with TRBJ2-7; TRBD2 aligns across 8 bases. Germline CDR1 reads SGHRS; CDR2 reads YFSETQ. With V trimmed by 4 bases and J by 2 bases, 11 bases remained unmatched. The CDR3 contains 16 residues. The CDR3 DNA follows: TGCGCCAGCAGCCCGGACCGGGGACTAGGGGCCTACGAGCAGTACTTC. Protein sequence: CASSPDRGLGAYEQYF.

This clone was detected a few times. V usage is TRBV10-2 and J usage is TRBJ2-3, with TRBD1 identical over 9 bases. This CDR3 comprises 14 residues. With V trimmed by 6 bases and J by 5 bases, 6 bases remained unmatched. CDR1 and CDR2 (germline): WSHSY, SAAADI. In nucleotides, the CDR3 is TGCGCCAGCAGCTCCGGGACAGGGATAGATACGCAGTATTTT. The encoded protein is CASSSGTGIDTQYF.

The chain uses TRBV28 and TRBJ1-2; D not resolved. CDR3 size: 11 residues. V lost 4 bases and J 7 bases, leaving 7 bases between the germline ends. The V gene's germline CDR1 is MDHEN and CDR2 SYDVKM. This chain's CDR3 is CASSSQRGYTF. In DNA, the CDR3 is TGTGCCAGCAGTTCTCAGCGTGGCTACACCTTC.

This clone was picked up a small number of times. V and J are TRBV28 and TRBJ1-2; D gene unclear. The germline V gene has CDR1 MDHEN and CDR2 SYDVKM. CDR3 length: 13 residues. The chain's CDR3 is CAHRRGLDYGYTF. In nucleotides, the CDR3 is TGTGCTCATCGCAGAGGTTTAGACTATGGCTACACCTTC.

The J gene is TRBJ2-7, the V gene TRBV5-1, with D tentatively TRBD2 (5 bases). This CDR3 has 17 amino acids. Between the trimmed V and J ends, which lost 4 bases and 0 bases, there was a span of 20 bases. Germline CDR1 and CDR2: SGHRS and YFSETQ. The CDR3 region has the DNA TGCGCCAGCAGCCCCGAGGCGGGTGGGGTACTCTCCTACGAGCAGTACTTC. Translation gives CASSPEAGGVLSYEQYF.

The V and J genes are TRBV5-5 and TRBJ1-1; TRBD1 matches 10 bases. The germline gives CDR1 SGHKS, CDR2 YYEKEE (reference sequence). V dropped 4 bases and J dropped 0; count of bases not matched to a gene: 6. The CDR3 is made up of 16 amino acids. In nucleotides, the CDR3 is TGTGCCAGCAGCCATTCCGGGACAGGGGTGAACACTGAAGCTTTCTTT. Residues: CASSHSGTGVNTEAFF.

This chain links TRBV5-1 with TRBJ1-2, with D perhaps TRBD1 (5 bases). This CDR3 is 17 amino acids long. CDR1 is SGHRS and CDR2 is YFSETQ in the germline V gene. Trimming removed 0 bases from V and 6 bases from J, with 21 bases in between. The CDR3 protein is CASSLAGRQIGLHGYTF. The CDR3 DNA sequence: TGCGCCAGCAGCTTGGCCGGGAGACAGATAGGCCTGCATGGCTACACCTTC. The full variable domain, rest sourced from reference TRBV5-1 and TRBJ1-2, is KAGVTQTPRYLIKTRGQQVTLSCSPISGHRSVSWYQQTPGQGLQFLFEYFSETQRNKGNFPGRFSGRQFSNSRSEMNVSTLELGDSALYLCASSLAGRQIGLHGYTFGSGTRLTVV.

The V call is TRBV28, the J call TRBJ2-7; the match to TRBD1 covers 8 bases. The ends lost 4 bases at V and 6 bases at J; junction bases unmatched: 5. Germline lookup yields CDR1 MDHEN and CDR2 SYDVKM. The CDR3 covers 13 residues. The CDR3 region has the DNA TGTGCCAGCAGTTCCCCGGACAGGGCCGAGCAGTACTTC. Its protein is CASSSPDRAEQYF. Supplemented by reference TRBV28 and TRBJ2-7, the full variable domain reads DVKVTQSSRYLVKRTGEKVFLECVQDMDHENMFWYRQDPGLGLRLIYFSYDVKMKEKGDIPEGYSVSREKKERFSLILESASTNQTSMYLCASSSPDRAEQYFGPGTRLTVT.

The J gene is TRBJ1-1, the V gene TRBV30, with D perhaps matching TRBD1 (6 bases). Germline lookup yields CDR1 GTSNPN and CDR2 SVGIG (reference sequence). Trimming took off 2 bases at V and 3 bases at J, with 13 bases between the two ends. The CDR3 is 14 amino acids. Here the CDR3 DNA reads TGTGCCTGGAGTTTGAGGGGGGCAGACACTGAAGCTTTCTTT. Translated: CAWSLRGADTEAFF.

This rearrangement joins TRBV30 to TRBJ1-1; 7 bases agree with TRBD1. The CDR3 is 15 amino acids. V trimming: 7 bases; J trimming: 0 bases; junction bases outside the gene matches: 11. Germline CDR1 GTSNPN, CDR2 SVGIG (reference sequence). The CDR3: CALTRQGVLNTEAFF. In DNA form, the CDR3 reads TGTGCCTTGACCCGACAGGGCGTCTTGAACACTGAAGCTTTCTTT.

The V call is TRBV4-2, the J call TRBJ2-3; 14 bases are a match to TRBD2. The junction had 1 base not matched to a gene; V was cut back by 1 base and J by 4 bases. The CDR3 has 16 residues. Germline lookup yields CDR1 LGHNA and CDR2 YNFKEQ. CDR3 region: CASSQGLAGGADTQYF. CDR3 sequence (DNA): TGTGCCAGCAGCCAAGGACTAGCGGGAGGGGCAGATACGCAGTATTTT.

CDR3 nucleotides: TGTGCCAGCAGCCAAGGTTTGCGGGGGGCGAACACAGATACGCAGTATTTT. This codes for CASSQGLRGANTDTQYF. The V and J genes are TRBV4-2 and TRBJ2-3, with 8 bases matching TRBD2. The CDR3 is 17 residues long. Germline-derived CDR1 and CDR2 are LGHNA and YNFKEQ. V was pared by 1 base and J by 2 bases, with 8 bases of the junction left unmatched.